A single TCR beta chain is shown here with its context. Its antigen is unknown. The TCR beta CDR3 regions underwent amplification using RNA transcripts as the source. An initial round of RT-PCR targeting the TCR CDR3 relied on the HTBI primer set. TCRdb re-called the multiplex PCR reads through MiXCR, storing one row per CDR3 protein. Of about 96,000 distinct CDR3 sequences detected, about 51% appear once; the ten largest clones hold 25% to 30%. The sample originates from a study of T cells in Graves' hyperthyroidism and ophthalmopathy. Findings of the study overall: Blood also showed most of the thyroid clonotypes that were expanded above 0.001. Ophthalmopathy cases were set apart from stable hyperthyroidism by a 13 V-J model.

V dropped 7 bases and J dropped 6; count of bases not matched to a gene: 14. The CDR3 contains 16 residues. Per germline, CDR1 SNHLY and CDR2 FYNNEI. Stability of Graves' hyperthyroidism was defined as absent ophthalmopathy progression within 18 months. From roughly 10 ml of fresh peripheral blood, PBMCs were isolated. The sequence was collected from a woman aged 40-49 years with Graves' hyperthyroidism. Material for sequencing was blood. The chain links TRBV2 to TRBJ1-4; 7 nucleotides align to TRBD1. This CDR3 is CASTLDREVEDEKLFF. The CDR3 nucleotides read TGTGCCAGCACCCTCGACAGGGAGGTAGAGGATGAAAAACTGTTTTTT.